The T cell receptor beta chain described here comes from a study of metastatic and nonmetastatic thyroid tumors. Study-level background: Across peripheral blood and tumor or nodule tissue samples taken from malignant and benign thyroid patients, the repertoires were compared with one another.

TCRdb re-called the PCR reads with MiXCR. Counted here are about 20,000 clones, 27% occurring once; the ten biggest clones make up roughly 6%. The germline gives CDR1 SQVTM, CDR2 ANQGSEA. With V trimmed by 6 bases and J by 2 bases, 5 bases remained unmatched. The CDR3 has 13 residues. In its sample, this clone was seen many times. Thyroid surgery had not been preceded by any treatment in any patient. The chain carries TRBV29-1 and TRBJ2-7, with 9 bases identical to TRBD1. The TCR sequence derives from a female donor with papillary thyroid cancer or a benign thyroid nodule (not recorded which). Some clones in this sample may be carry-over from other donors' samples. The source material was blood. The CDR3 protein is CSVPGQGAYEQYF. Here the CDR3 DNA reads TGCAGCGTACCGGGACAGGGAGCCTACGAGCAGTACTTC.